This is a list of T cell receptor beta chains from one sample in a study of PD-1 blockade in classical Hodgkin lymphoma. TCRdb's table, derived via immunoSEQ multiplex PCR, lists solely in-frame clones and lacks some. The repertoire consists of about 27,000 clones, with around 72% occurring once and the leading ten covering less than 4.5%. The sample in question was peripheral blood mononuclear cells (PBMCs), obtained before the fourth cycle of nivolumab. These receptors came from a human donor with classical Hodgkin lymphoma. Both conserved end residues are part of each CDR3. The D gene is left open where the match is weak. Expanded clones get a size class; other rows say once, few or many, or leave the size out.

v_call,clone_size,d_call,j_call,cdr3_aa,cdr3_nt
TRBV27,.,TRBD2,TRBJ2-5,CASSLVAGLKRYF,TGTGCCAGCAGTTTAGTAGCGGGGCTCAAGCGGTACTTC
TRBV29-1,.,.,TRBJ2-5,CSVALETQYF,TGCAGCGTTGCTTTGGAGACCCAGTACTTC
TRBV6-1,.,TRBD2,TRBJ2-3,CASSEATSVDTQYF,TGTGCCAGCAGTGAAGCTACTAGCGTTGATACGCAGTATTTT
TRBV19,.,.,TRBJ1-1,CASSISSVNTEAFF,TGTGCCAGTAGTATCTCATCAGTGAACACTGAAGCTTTCTTT
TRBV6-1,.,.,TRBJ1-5,CASSAGNPNQPQHF,TGTGCCAGCAGTGCAGGGAACCCCAATCAGCCCCAGCATTTT
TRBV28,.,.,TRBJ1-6,CASNPQGYNSPLHF,TGTGCCAGCAACCCCCAGGGCTACAATTCACCCCTCCACTTT
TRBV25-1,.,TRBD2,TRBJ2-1,CASSEQGLAGAEQFF,TGTGCCAGCAGTGAACAGGGACTAGCGGGAGCTGAGCAGTTCTTC
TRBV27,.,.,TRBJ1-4,CASSLSGYGEKLFF,TGTGCCAGCAGTTTATCAGGGTATGGAGAAAAACTGTTTTTT
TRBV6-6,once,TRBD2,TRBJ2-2,CASSSFGGAIGELFF,TGTGCCAGCAGCTCCTTCGGGGGGGCCATCGGGGAGCTGTTTTTT
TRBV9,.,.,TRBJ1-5,CASSVGGTNGQPQHF,TGTGCCAGCAGCGTAGGGGGGACAAATGGTCAGCCCCAGCATTTT
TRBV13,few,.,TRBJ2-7,CASSPHPSSYEQYF,TGTGCCAGCAGCCCTCATCCCAGTAGCTACGAGCAGTACTTC
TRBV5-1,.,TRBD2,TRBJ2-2,CASSLLAGATGELFF,TGCGCCAGCAGCTTACTAGCGGGGGCCACCGGGGAGCTGTTTTTT
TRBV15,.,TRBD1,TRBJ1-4,CATSRGDRVNNEKLFF,TGTGCCACCAGCAGAGGGGACAGGGTGAATAATGAAAAACTGTTTTTT
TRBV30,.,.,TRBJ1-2,CAWSVVLSRDGYTF,TGTGCCTGGAGTGTGGTCCTCTCAAGGGATGGCTACACCTTC
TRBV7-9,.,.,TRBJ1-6,CASSPGASYNSPLHF,TGTGCCAGCAGCCCCGGGGCCTCCTATAATTCACCCCTCCACTTT
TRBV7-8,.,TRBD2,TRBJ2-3,CASSLAGGPIDTQYF,TGTGCCAGCAGCCTAGCGGGAGGGCCGATAGATACGCAGTATTTT
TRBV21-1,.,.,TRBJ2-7,CASSGRLAGAPHEQYF,TGTGCCAGCAGTGGACGACTAGCGGGGGCCCCCCACGAGCAGTACTTC
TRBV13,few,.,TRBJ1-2,CASSLEGGLGYTF,TGTGCCAGCAGCTTAGAGGGGGGGCTTGGCTACACCTTC
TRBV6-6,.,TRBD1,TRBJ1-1,CASSRGQATEAFF,TGTGCCAGCAGCCGGGGACAGGCGACTGAAGCTTTCTTT
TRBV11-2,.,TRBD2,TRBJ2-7,CASSPGTSVKYFYEQYF,TGTGCCAGCAGCCCCGGGACTAGCGTAAAGTACTTCTACGAGCAGTACTTC
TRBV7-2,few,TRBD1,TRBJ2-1,CASSEGALSFEQFF,TGTGCCAGCAGCGAGGGGGCGCTTTCCTTTGAGCAGTTCTTC
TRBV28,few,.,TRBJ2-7,CASSNGHPAYEQYF,TGTGCCAGCAGTAACGGACACCCCGCCTACGAGCAGTACTTC
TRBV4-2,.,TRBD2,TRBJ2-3,CASSQVGSGGADTQYF,TGTGCCAGCAGCCAAGTTGGTAGCGGGGGGGCAGATACGCAGTATTTT
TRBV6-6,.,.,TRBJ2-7,CASSYSTGLAYEQYF,TGTGCCAGCAGTTACTCGACGGGACTTGCCTACGAGCAGTACTTC
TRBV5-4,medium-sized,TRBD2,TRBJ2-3,CASSLVGGGALDTQYF,TGTGCCAGCAGCTTGGTGGGCGGGGGGGCCTTGGATACGCAGTATTTT
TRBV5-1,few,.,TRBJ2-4,CASSPGLNLAKNIQYF,TGCGCCAGCAGCCCGGGGCTGAATTTAGCCAAAAACATTCAGTACTTC
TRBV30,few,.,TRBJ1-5,CAWSPGQPNQPQHF,TGTGCCTGGAGTCCGGGGCAGCCTAATCAGCCCCAGCATTTT
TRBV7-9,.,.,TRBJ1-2,CASSLVGAAGVGYTF,TGTGCCAGCAGCTTAGTGGGGGCCGCCGGAGTCGGCTACACCTTC
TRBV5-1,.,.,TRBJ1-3,CASSLTPTDAGNTIYF,TGCGCCAGCAGCTTGACACCCACTGATGCTGGAAACACCATATATTTT
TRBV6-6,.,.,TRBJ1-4,CASSTFEEKLFF,TGTGCCAGCAGTACCTTTGAGGAAAAACTGTTTTTT
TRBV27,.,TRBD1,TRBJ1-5,CASSPWTGGNVQPQHF,TGTGCCAGCAGTCCTTGGACAGGGGGCAATGTTCAGCCCCAGCATTTT
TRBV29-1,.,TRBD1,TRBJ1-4,CSAVGTADGEKLFF,TGCAGCGCGGTAGGGACAGCCGACGGTGAAAAACTGTTTTTT
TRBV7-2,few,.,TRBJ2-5,CASSSSWGRETQYF,TGTGCCAGCAGCTCGTCCTGGGGGCGGGAGACCCAGTACTTC
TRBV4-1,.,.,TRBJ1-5,CASSQDPQGNQPQHF,TGCGCCAGCAGCCAAGATCCCCAGGGCAATCAGCCCCAGCATTTT
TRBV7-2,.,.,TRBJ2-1,CASSWVSGPYNEQFF,TGTGCCAGCAGCTGGGTTAGCGGTCCCTACAATGAGCAGTTCTTC
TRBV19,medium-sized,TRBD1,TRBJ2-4,CASSRTGIAKNIQYF,TGTGCCAGTAGCCGGACAGGGATAGCCAAAAACATTCAGTACTTC
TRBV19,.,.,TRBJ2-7,CASSMGPGDEQYF,TGTGCCAGTAGTATGGGGCCCGGGGACGAGCAGTACTTC
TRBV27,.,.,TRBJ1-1,CASSPIPGTEAFF,TGTGCCAGCAGCCCTATCCCGGGCACTGAAGCTTTCTTT
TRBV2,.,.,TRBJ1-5,CASSLGRGKGQPQHF,TGTGCCAGCAGCTTAGGTCGGGGGAAAGGTCAGCCCCAGCATTTT
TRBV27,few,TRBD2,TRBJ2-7,CASSRTSGGTSYEQYF,TGTGCCAGCAGTAGGACTAGCGGGGGGACCTCCTACGAGCAGTACTTC
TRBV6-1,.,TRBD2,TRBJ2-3,CASRLGGAGSDTQYF,TGTGCCAGCAGACTCGGAGGAGCGGGGAGCGATACGCAGTATTTT
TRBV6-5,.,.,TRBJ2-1,CASSYSRLANEQFF,TGTGCCAGCAGTTACTCGCGCCTAGCCAATGAGCAGTTCTTC
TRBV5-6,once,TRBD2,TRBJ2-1,CASSLGIGTSDNEQFF,TGTGCCAGCAGCTTGGGTATCGGGACTAGCGACAATGAGCAGTTCTTC
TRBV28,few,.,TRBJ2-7,CASSLYDEQYF,TGTGCCAGCAGTTTATACGACGAGCAGTACTTC
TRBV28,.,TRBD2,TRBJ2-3,CASRSGLAGIAFTDTQYF,TGTGCCAGCAGATCCGGACTAGCGGGTATTGCATTCACAGATACGCAGTATTTT
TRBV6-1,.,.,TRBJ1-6,CASNPQRGSSPLHF,TGTGCCAGCAATCCCCAAAGGGGAAGTTCACCCCTCCACTTT
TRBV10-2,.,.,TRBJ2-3,CASSPAAFTDTQYF,TGCGCCAGCAGTCCCGCGGCCTTCACAGATACGCAGTATTTT
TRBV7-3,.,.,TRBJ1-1,CASSRGQDTEAFF,TGTGCCAGCAGCCGAGGGCAGGACACTGAAGCTTTCTTT
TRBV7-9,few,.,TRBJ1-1,CASSFYDTEAFF,TGTGCCAGCAGCTTTTACGACACTGAAGCTTTCTTT
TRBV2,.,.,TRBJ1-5,CASSHTLRGDRTQPQHF,TGTGCCAGCAGCCACACCCTCAGGGGCGATAGGACTCAGCCCCAGCATTTT
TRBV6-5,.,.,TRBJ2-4,CASSPGNIQYF,TGTGCCAGCAGTCCAGGAAACATTCAGTACTTC
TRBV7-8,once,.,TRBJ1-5,CASSLAGQAQTQPQHF,TGTGCCAGCAGCTTAGCGGGCCAGGCTCAGACTCAGCCCCAGCATTTT
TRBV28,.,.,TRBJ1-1,CASSPRGRDEAFF,TGTGCCAGCAGTCCCCGGGGGAGGGATGAAGCTTTCTTT
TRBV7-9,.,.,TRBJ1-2,CASSSGAGMDGYTF,TGTGCCAGCAGCTCTGGGGCAGGGATGGATGGCTACACCTTC
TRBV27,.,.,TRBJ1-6,CASRVGRNSPLHF,TGTGCCAGCAGAGTGGGCAGGAATTCACCCCTCCACTTT
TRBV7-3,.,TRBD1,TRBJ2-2,CASSQGQGARRETPGELFF,TGTGCCAGCAGCCAGGGACAGGGGGCACGACGGGAGACCCCCGGGGAGCTGTTTTTT
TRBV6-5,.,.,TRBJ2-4,CASSPAKNIQYF,TGTGCCAGCAGTCCGGCCAAAAACATTCAGTACTTC